Sequencing of this T cell receptor (beta chain) was carried out in a study of graft-versus-host responses after intestinal transplantation. Study information: Following induction with anti-thymocyte globulin, all recipients were given tacrolimus and steroids for two to three years.

The assay was immunoSEQ multiplex PCR, and TCRdb's table has in-frame clones only and misses some. The top ten hold roughly 0.12% of the sample, which has more than 100,000 clones, over 80% seen once. This clone was observed a few times. The antigen is not known. V shed 6 bases and J shed 4 bases, with 15 bases lying between them. The germline V gene encodes CDR1 MDHEN and CDR2 SYDVKM. This CDR3 region has 14 residues. The genes are TRBV28 and TRBJ1-2; D gene uncertain. This clonotype was sampled from a human donor who received an intestinal transplant. Source: unstimulated CD4+ T cells sorted from spleen or lymph node cells, taken before intestinal transplant. The CDR3 region has the DNA TGTGCCAGCAGAACCAAACCAGCCATCTATGGCTACACCTTC. Encoded protein: CASRTKPAIYGYTF.